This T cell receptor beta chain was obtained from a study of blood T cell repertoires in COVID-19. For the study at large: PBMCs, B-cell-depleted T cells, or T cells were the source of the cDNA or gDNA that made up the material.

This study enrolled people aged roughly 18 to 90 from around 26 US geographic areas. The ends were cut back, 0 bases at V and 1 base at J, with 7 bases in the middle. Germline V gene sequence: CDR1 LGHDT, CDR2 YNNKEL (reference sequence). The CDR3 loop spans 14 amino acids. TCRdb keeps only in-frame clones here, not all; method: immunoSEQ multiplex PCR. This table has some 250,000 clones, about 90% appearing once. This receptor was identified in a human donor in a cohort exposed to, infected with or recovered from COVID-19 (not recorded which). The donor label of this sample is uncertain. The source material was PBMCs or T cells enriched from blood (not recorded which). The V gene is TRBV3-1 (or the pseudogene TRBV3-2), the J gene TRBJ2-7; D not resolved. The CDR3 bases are TGTGCCAGCAGCCAAGACCCAGGATCCTACGAGCAGTACTTC. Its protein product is CASSQDPGSYEQYF.